The rows below give T cell receptor beta chains drawn from one sample of a study of T-cell reconstitution after alpha-beta-depleted transplantation in children. TCRdb re-analysed the PCR reads in MiXCR, keeping a single row per CDR3 protein. The sample lists 490,000 or so distinct CDR3 sequences; around 12% were seen once. Sequences were derived from PBMCs from the stem cell graft donor, sampled from the stem cell graft. The receptors stem from a human donor who donated a stem cell graft to a child with combined immunodeficiency. Each CDR3 is given with its conserved first and last residue. D genes are given only for firm matches. Expanded clones get a size class; other rows say once, few or many, or leave the size out.

j_call: TRBJ2-3; v_call: TRBV5-1; clone_size: many; d_call: -; cdr3_nt: TGCGCCAGCAGCTTGACTTCTCGCCGGGGGACAGATACGCAGTATTTT; cdr3_aa: CASSLTSRRGTDTQYF
j_call: TRBJ1-1; v_call: TRBV9; clone_size: few; d_call: TRBD1; cdr3_nt: TGTGCCAGCAGCACCCGGACAGGGGCCACTGAAGCTTTCTTT; cdr3_aa: CASSTRTGATEAFF
j_call: TRBJ2-7; v_call: TRBV3-1; clone_size: -; d_call: -; cdr3_nt: TGTGCCAGCAGCCAAGATGGTGGCAGGAACGAGCAGTACTTC; cdr3_aa: CASSQDGGRNEQYF
j_call: TRBJ2-5; v_call: TRBV24-1; clone_size: many; d_call: -; cdr3_nt: TGTGCCACCAGAGGACCGAACCAAGAGACCCAGTACTTC; cdr3_aa: CATRGPNQETQYF
j_call: TRBJ2-7; v_call: TRBV18; clone_size: few; d_call: TRBD2; cdr3_nt: TGTGCCAGCTCACCCCGTAATGGACTAGCGGATTACGAGCAGTACTTC; cdr3_aa: CASSPRNGLADYEQYF
j_call: TRBJ1-2; v_call: TRBV15; clone_size: few; d_call: -; cdr3_nt: TGTGCCACCAGCAGAGATAGAACAGCCAACTATGGCTACACCTTC; cdr3_aa: CATSRDRTANYGYTF
j_call: TRBJ2-3; v_call: TRBV21-1; clone_size: many; d_call: -; cdr3_nt: TGTGCCAGCAGCAAGACTGCTAGCACAGATACGCAGTATTTT; cdr3_aa: CASSKTASTDTQYF
j_call: TRBJ2-7; v_call: TRBV6-1; clone_size: -; d_call: TRBD1; cdr3_nt: TGTGCCAGCAGCGGGGATCCGGGACAGGCTTACGAGCAGTACTTC; cdr3_aa: CASSGDPGQAYEQYF
j_call: TRBJ2-5; v_call: TRBV24-1; clone_size: -; d_call: TRBD2; cdr3_nt: TGTGCCACCAGTGAGGGCAGAGCGGGGCAAGAGACCCAGTACTTC; cdr3_aa: CATSEGRAGQETQYF
j_call: TRBJ2-7; v_call: TRBV28; clone_size: -; d_call: -; cdr3_nt: TGTGCCAGCAGGCGCGAAACGACCAATAACGAGCAGTACTTC; cdr3_aa: CASRRETTNNEQYF
j_call: TRBJ2-7; v_call: TRBV27; clone_size: many; d_call: -; cdr3_nt: TGTGCCAGCAGTTTATTGTCAGGGTTAGGGACCTACGAGCAGTACTTC; cdr3_aa: CASSLLSGLGTYEQYF
j_call: TRBJ2-3; v_call: TRBV7-8; clone_size: many; d_call: -; cdr3_nt: TGTGCCAGCAGCTTAACGCGGACCACAGGGGATACGCAGTATTTT; cdr3_aa: CASSLTRTTGDTQYF
j_call: TRBJ1-1; v_call: TRBV20-1; clone_size: few; d_call: TRBD1; cdr3_nt: TGCAGTGCTAGGCCGGACAGGGCTAACACTGAAGCTTTCTTT; cdr3_aa: CSARPDRANTEAFF
j_call: TRBJ2-3; v_call: TRBV10-3; clone_size: -; d_call: -; cdr3_nt: TGTGCCATCAGTGAGTCGCGGGTCACAGATACGCAGTATTTT; cdr3_aa: CAISESRVTDTQYF
j_call: TRBJ2-3; v_call: TRBV12-3/TRBV12-4; clone_size: few; d_call: -; cdr3_nt: TGTGCCAGCGCCTCCCTGGGGGACGATACGCAGTATTTT; cdr3_aa: CASASLGDDTQYF
j_call: TRBJ1-1; v_call: TRBV20-1; clone_size: many; d_call: -; cdr3_nt: TGCAGTGCCAGACCGGGAGTAACTGAAGCTTTCTTT; cdr3_aa: CSARPGVTEAFF
j_call: TRBJ2-7; v_call: TRBV7-8; clone_size: -; d_call: TRBD2; cdr3_nt: TGTGCCAGCAGCTCCACGGGGGGATCCGCCTACGAGCAGTACTTC; cdr3_aa: CASSSTGGSAYEQYF
j_call: TRBJ1-1; v_call: TRBV16; clone_size: -; d_call: -; cdr3_nt: TGTGCCAGCAGCCAACTAACCAGGTCGACTGAAGCTTTCTTT; cdr3_aa: CASSQLTRSTEAFF
j_call: TRBJ2-3; v_call: TRBV5-5; clone_size: -; d_call: TRBD2; cdr3_nt: TGTGCCAGCAGCTTGCAAGCGGGGGGGGATACGCAGTATTTT; cdr3_aa: CASSLQAGGDTQYF
j_call: TRBJ2-5; v_call: TRBV30; clone_size: -; d_call: TRBD2; cdr3_nt: TGTGCCTGGACAGGGACTACGCTCGAGACCCAGTACTTC; cdr3_aa: CAWTGTTLETQYF
j_call: TRBJ2-7; v_call: TRBV24-1; clone_size: -; d_call: -; cdr3_nt: TGTGCCACCAGTGATTCGACTAGTCATCCCTACGAGCAGTACTTC; cdr3_aa: CATSDSTSHPYEQYF
j_call: TRBJ2-2; v_call: TRBV5-5; clone_size: -; d_call: -; cdr3_nt: TGTGCCAGCAGCTTCTGGTCCGGGCTCAACACCGGGGAGCTGTTTTTT; cdr3_aa: CASSFWSGLNTGELFF
j_call: TRBJ1-5; v_call: TRBV3-1; clone_size: -; d_call: -; cdr3_nt: TGTGCCAGCAGCCAAGTGGCCAGGGTTCAGCCCCAGCATTTT; cdr3_aa: CASSQVARVQPQHF
j_call: TRBJ1-6; v_call: TRBV28; clone_size: -; d_call: -; cdr3_nt: TGTGCCAGCAGTTTCGGGAGGGTTTCACCCCTCCACTTT; cdr3_aa: CASSFGRVSPLHF
j_call: TRBJ2-5; v_call: TRBV30; clone_size: -; d_call: -; cdr3_nt: TGTGCCTGGAGTCCCCAGAATGGGCGCTTCGAGACCCAGTACTTC; cdr3_aa: CAWSPQNGRFETQYF
j_call: TRBJ2-5; v_call: TRBV6-2/TRBV6-3; clone_size: few; d_call: -; cdr3_nt: TGTGCCAGCAGCGCATTTGGCGGACTCCAAGAGACCCAGTACTTC; cdr3_aa: CASSAFGGLQETQYF
j_call: TRBJ1-6; v_call: TRBV5-5; clone_size: -; d_call: -; cdr3_nt: TGTGCCAGCAGCTTGGCAGGGCCAGGGTCCTATAATTCACCCCTCCACTTT; cdr3_aa: CASSLAGPGSYNSPLHF